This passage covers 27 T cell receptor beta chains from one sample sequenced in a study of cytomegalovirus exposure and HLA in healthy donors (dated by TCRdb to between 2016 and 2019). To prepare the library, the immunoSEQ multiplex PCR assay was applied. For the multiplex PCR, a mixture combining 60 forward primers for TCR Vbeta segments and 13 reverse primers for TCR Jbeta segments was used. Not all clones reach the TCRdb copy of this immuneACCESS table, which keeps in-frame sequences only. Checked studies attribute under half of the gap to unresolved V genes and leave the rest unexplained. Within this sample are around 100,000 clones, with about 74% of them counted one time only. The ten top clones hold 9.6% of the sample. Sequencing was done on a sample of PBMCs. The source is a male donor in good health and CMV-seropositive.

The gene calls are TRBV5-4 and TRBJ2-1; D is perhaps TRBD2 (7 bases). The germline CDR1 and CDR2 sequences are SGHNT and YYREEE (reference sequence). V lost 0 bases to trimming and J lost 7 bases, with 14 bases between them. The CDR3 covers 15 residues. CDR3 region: CASSLGSGGLNEQFF. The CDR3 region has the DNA TGTGCCAGCAGCTTGGGTTCGGGGGGCCTTAATGAGCAGTTCTTC.

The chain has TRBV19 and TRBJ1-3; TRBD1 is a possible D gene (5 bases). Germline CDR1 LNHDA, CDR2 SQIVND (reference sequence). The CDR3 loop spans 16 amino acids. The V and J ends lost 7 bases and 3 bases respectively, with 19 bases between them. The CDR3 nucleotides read TGTGCCAGTACCACCCGCGGGGCTGAGGTTGGAAACACCATATATTTT. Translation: CASTTRGAEVGNTIYF.

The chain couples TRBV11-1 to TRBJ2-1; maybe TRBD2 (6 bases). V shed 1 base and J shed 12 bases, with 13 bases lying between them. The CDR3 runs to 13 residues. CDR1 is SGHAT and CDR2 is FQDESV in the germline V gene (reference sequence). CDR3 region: CASSLERRERQFF. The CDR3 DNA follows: TGTGCCAGCAGCTTAGAACGACGGGAGCGGCAGTTCTTC.

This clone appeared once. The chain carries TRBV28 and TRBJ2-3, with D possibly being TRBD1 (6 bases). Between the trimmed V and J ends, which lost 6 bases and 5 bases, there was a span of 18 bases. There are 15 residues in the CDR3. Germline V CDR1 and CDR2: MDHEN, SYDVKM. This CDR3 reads CASSLGTSLGDTQYF. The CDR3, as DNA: TGTGCCAGCAGCCTTGGGACATCCCTGGGAGATACGCAGTATTTT.

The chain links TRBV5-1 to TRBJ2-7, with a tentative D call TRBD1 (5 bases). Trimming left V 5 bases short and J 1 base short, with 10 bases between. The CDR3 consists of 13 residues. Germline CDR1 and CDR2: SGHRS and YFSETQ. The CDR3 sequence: CASRIDRSYEQYF. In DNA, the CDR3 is TGCGCCAGCAGAATAGACAGATCCTACGAGCAGTACTTC.

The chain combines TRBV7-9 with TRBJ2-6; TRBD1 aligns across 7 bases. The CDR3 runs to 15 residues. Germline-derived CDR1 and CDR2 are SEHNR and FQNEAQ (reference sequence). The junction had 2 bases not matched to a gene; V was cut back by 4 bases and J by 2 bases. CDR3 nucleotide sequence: TGTGCCAGCAGCTCTACAGGGGCTGGGGCCAACGTCCTGACTTTC. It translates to CASSSTGAGANVLTF. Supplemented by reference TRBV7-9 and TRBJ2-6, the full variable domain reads DTGVSQNPRHKITKRGQNVTFRCDPISEHNRLYWYRQTLGQGPEFLTYFQNEAQLEKSRLLSDRFSAERPKGSFSTLEIQRTEQGDSAMYLCASSSTGAGANVLTFGAGSRLTVL.

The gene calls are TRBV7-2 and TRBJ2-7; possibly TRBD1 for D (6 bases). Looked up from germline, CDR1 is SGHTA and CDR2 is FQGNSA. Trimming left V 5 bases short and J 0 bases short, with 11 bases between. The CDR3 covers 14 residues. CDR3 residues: CASSLGTHSYEQYF. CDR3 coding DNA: TGTGCCAGCAGCCTAGGGACACACTCCTACGAGCAGTACTTC.

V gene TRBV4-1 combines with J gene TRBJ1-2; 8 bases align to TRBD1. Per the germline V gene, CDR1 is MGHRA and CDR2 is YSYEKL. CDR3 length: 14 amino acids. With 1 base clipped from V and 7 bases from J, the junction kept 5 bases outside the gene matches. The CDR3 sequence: CASSQGTGSFGYTF. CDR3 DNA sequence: TGCGCCAGCAGCCAAGGGACAGGGTCCTTTGGCTACACCTTC.

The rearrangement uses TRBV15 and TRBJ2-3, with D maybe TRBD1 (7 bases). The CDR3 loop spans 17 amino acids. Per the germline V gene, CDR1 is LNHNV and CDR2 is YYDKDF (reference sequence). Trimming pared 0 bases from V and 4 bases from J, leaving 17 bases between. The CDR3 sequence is CATSRDRGKDRPDTQYF. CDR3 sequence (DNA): TGTGCCACCAGCAGAGATCGGGGGAAGGACAGGCCAGATACGCAGTATTTT.

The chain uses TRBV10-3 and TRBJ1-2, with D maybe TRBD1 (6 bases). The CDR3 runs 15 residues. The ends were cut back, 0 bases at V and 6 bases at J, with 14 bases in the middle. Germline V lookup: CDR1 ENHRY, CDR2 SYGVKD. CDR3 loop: CAISESGQGTNGYTF. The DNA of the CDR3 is TGTGCCATCAGTGAGTCTGGGCAGGGGACAAATGGCTACACCTTC.

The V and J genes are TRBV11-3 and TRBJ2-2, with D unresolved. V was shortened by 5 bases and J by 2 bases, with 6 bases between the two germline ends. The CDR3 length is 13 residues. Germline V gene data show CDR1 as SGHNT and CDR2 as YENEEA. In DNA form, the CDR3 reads TGTGCCAGCAGCCTGACTAACACCGGGGAGCTGTTTTTT. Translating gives CASSLTNTGELFF.

The CDR3 sequence is CASSLGGRTGELFF. The CDR3 DNA sequence: TGTGCCAGCAGCTTAGGGGGCCGGACCGGGGAGCTGTTTTTT. J is TRBJ2-2 and V is TRBV7-8; D possibly corresponds to TRBD1 (5 bases). V was clipped by 1 base and J by 5 bases, with 8 bases between them. Germline CDR1 reads SGHVS; CDR2 reads FQNEAQ. The CDR3 contains 14 residues.

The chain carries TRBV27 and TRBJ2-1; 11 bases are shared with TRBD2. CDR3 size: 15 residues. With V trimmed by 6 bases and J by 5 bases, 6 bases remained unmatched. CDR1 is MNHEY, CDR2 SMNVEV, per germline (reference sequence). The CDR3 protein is CASSPGTSGDNEQFF. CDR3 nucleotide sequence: TGTGCCAGCAGCCCCGGGACTAGCGGTGACAATGAGCAGTTCTTC.

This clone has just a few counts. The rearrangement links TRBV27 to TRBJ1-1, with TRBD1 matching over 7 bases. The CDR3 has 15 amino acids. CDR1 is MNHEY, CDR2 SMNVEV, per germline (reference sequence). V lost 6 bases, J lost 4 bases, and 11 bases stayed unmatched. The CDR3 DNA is TGTGCCAGCAGAATCCGAGGGGGCGTCACCACTGAAGCTTTCTTT. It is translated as CASRIRGGVTTEAFF.

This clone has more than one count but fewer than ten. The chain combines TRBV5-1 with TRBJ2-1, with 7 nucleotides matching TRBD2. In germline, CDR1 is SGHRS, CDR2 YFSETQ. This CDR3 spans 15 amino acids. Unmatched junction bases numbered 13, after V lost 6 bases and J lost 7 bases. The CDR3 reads CASTALASRGNEQFF. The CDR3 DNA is TGCGCCAGCACCGCACTAGCGTCCCGGGGGAATGAGCAGTTCTTC.

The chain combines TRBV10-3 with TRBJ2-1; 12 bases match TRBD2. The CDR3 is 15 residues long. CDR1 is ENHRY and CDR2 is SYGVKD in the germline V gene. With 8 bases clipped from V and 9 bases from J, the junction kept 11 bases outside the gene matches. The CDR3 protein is CAIQTSGSSGGEQFF. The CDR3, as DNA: TGTGCCATCCAGACTAGCGGGAGTTCCGGAGGTGAGCAGTTCTTC.

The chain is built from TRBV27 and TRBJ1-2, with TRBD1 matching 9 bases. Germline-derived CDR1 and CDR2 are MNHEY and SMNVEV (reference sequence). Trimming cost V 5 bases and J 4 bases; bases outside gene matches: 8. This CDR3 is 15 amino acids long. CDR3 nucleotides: TGTGCCAGCAGTATAGCGACAGGGGGAGGCTATGGCTACACCTTC. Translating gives CASSIATGGGYGYTF.

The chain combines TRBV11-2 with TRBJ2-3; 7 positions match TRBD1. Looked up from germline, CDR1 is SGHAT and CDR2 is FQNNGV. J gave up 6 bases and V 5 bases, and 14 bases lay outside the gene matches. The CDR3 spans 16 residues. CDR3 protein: CASSPLTGSAGDTQYF. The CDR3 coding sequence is TGTGCCAGCAGCCCGTTGACAGGGAGTGCTGGGGATACGCAGTATTTT.

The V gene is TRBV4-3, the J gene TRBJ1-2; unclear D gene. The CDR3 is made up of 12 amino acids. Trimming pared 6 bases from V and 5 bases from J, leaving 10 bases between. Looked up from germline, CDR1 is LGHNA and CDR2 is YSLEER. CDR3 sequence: CASRQPGYGYTF. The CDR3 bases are TGCGCCAGCAGGCAGCCGGGGTATGGCTACACCTTC.

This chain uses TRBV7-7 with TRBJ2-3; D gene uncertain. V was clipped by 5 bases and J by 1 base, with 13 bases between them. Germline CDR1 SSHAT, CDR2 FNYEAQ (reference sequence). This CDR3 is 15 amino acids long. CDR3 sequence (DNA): TGTGCCAGCAGCCCCGGGTCTCTCGGCACAGATACGCAGTATTTT. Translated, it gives CASSPGSLGTDTQYF.

The CDR3 sequence: CASRGLAGTLGGGQYF. The CDR3, as DNA: TGTGCCAGCCGGGGACTAGCGGGGACCCTTGGAGGGGGCCAGTACTTC. The gene calls are TRBV27 and TRBJ2-5, with TRBD2 matching 13 bases. The germline V gene has CDR1 MNHEY and CDR2 SMNVEV (reference sequence). V was clipped by 8 bases and J by 10 bases; unmatched bases: 16. CDR3 size: 16 residues.

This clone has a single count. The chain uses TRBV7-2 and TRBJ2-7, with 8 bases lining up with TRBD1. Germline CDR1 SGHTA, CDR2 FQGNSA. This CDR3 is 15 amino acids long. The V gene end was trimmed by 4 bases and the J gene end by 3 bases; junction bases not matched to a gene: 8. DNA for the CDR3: TGTGCCAGCAGCTATACAGGGGGATATAGCTACGAGCAGTACTTC. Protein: CASSYTGGYSYEQYF.

The CDR3 spells CASSLDTRVGANTGELFF. The CDR3 DNA is TGTGCCAGCAGTCTAGACACTCGGGTGGGAGCTAACACCGGGGAGCTGTTTTTT. This rearrangement joins TRBV27 to TRBJ2-2, with D possibly being TRBD2 (5 bases). The CDR3 has 18 amino acids. With 5 bases removed from V and 2 bases from J, the gap between germline ends came to 21 bases. CDR1 is MNHEY and CDR2 is SMNVEV in the germline V gene (reference sequence).

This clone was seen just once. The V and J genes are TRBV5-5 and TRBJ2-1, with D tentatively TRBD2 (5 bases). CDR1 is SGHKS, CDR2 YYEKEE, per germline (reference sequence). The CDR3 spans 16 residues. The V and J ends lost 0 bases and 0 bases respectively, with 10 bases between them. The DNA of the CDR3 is TGTGCCAGCAGCTTGGCCGGGATAAGCTCCTACAATGAGCAGTTCTTC. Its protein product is CASSLAGISSYNEQFF.

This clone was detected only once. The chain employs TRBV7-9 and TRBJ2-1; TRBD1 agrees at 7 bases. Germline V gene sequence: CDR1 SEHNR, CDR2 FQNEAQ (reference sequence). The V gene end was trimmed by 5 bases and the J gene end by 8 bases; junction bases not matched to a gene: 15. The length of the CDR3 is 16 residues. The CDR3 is CASSAQGTLPHDEQFF. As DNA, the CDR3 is TGTGCCAGCAGCGCACAGGGGACCCTCCCCCACGATGAGCAGTTCTTC.

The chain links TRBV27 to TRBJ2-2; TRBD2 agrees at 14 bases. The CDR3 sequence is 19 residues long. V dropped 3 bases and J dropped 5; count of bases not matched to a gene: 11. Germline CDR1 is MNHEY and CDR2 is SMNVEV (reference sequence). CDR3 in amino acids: CASSFYRLAGGRTTGELFF. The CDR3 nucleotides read TGTGCCAGCAGTTTCTATAGACTAGCGGGAGGGCGGACAACCGGGGAGCTGTTTTTT.

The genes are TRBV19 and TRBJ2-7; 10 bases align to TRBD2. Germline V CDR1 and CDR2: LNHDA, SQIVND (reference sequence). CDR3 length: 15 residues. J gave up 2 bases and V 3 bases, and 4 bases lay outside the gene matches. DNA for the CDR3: TGTGCCAGTAGTATGTTAGCGGGAGGTACCTACGAGCAGTACTTC. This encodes CASSMLAGGTYEQYF.